What follows are 27 T cell receptor beta chains derived from one specimen sequenced in a study of identical twins. One entry per CDR3 protein results from TCRdb running MiXCR on the 5' RACE reads. The table lists about 210,000 distinct CDR3 sequences, around a tenth of them singletons. Input material: memory (CD45RO+) T cells sorted from blood. Receptor source: a woman between 18 and 30 years old in good health.

The rearrangement joins TRBV20-1 to TRBJ2-5, with D unclear. This CDR3 has 11 amino acids. Trimming took 3 bases from V and 5 from J, leaving 7 bases between them. Germline V gives CDR1 DFQATT, CDR2 SNEGSKA (reference sequence). CDR3 in amino acids: CSASGAETQYF. DNA for the CDR3: TGCAGTGCTAGCGGAGCGGAGACCCAGTACTTC.

This clonotype was seen a handful of times. V gene TRBV19 combines with J gene TRBJ1-6; TRBD1 matches at 7 bases. The CDR3 consists of 15 residues. V gave up 3 bases and J gave up 8 bases; unmatched junction bases: 7. Germline loops: CDR1 LNHDA, CDR2 SQIVND (reference sequence). As DNA, the CDR3 is TGTGCCAGTAGTATCGCTGAGGGGGCAGATTCACCCCTCCACTTT. Its translation is CASSIAEGADSPLHF.

The rearrangement links TRBV3-1 to TRBJ2-1, with 7 positions matching TRBD2. The CDR3 has 15 amino acids. V lost 0 bases and J lost 4; bases outside the gene matches: 3. Germline CDR1 LGHDT, CDR2 YNNKEL (reference sequence). CDR3 amino acids: CASSQDLAEYNEQFF. The CDR3 nucleotides are TGTGCCAGCAGCCAAGATCTAGCGGAATACAATGAGCAGTTCTTC.

This clonotype was detected a few times. This chain connects TRBV7-9 to TRBJ1-1; D possibly corresponds to TRBD1 (5 bases). The length of the CDR3 is 13 residues. Germline V CDR1 and CDR2: SEHNR, FQNEAQ (reference sequence). V was cut by 7 bases and J by 5 bases, with 14 bases left in between. The CDR3 coding sequence is TGTGCCAGCACCCCTGGGGGTTGGACTGAAGCTTTCTTT. This gives the protein CASTPGGWTEAFF.

The chain recombines TRBV10-3 with TRBJ2-5; D is undetermined. This CDR3 spans 15 amino acids. Germline V lookup: CDR1 ENHRY, CDR2 SYGVKD. V was shortened by 0 bases and J by 5 bases, with 13 bases between the two germline ends. CDR3 DNA sequence: TGTGCCATCAGTGAGTCGAAACGGTGGTCGGAGACCCAGTACTTC. It translates to CAISESKRWSETQYF.

This clonotype was recorded a few times. V and J are TRBV25-1 and TRBJ2-2, with unresolved D. The ends were cut back, 3 bases at V and 6 bases at J, with 8 bases in the middle. Looked up from germline, CDR1 is MGHDK and CDR2 is SYGVNS. The CDR3 is 13 residues long. The CDR3 region is CASSEHGPGELFF. CDR3 nucleotides: TGTGCCAGCAGTGAGCATGGGCCCGGGGAGCTGTTTTTT.

The chain carries TRBV7-9 and TRBJ1-6; D is unclear. Germline lookup yields CDR1 SEHNR and CDR2 FQNEAQ (reference sequence). Trimming left V 5 bases short and J 11 bases short, with 13 bases between. The CDR3 extends over 13 amino acids. The CDR3 DNA reads as TGTGCCAGCAGCCGCGAGGGTGCGACACCCCTCCACTTT. Translation: CASSREGATPLHF. The full variable domain, rest sourced from reference TRBV7-9 and TRBJ1-6, is DTGVSQNPRHKITKRGQNVTFRCDPISEHNRLYWYRQTLGQGPEFLTYFQNEAQLEKSRLLSDRFSAERPKGSFSTLEIQRTEQGDSAMYLCASSREGATPLHFGNGTRLTVT.

The CDR3 DNA follows: TGTGCCAGCAGCGATGGGGGAGATACGCAGTATTTT. Residues: CASSDGGDTQYF. The chain employs TRBV13 and TRBJ2-3, with D perhaps matching TRBD1 or TRBD2 (5 bases each). CDR3 length: 12 residues. CDR1 is PRHDT, CDR2 FYEKMQ, per germline (reference sequence). V was shortened by 5 bases and J by 5 bases, with 8 bases between the two germline ends.

V usage is TRBV25-1 and J usage is TRBJ2-3; 7 bases map to TRBD1. Germline CDR1 and CDR2: MGHDK and SYGVNS. This CDR3 contains 15 residues. V was pared by 4 bases and J by 2 bases, with 6 bases of the junction left unmatched. CDR3 nucleotide sequence: TGTGCCAGCAGTGCCCGGGACAGACTCACAGATACGCAGTATTTT. The encoded protein is CASSARDRLTDTQYF. The variable domain in full, completed from reference TRBV25-1 and TRBJ2-3, reads EADIYQTPRYLVIGTGKKITLECSQTMGHDKMYWYQQDPGMELHLIHYSYGVNSTEKGDLSSESTVSRIRTEHFPLTLESARPSHTSQYLCASSARDRLTDTQYFGPGTRLTVL.

This clonotype was detected a few times. The gene calls are TRBV7-8 and TRBJ1-3; tentative D call: TRBD1 (6 bases). This CDR3 is 15 amino acids long. V lost 5 bases to trimming and J lost 0 bases, with 11 bases between them. Germline-derived CDR1 and CDR2 are SGHVS and FQNEAQ. The CDR3 loop is CASSLRDNSGNTIYF. The CDR3 DNA reads as TGTGCCAGCAGCCTCCGGGACAACTCTGGAAACACCATATATTTT.

V and J are TRBV2 and TRBJ2-3, with D possibly matching TRBD1 (6 bases). The CDR3 has 12 residues. CDR1 is SNHLY, CDR2 FYNNEI, per germline. V was clipped by 6 bases and J by 5 bases, with 9 bases between them. CDR3 coding DNA: TGTGCCAGCAGGCCACAGGGAGATACGCAGTATTTT. Amino acids: CASRPQGDTQYF.

In its sample, this clonotype was seen many times. The gene calls are TRBV12-3 or TRBV12-4 and TRBJ2-3; 9 positions agree with TRBD2. The CDR3 has 16 residues. J was trimmed by 5 bases and V by 4 bases; bases with no gene match: 10. The CDR3, as DNA: TGTGCCAGCAGTTCCTCACGCGGGAGGGCTGGAGATACGCAGTATTTT. Translation gives CASSSSRGRAGDTQYF.

In its sample, this clonotype was seen a few times. The chain employs TRBV7-2 and TRBJ2-2; perhaps D is TRBD1 or TRBD2 (5 bases each). The CDR3 length is 15 residues. Germline CDR1 reads SGHTA; CDR2 reads FQGNSA. Trimming took 4 bases from V and 0 from J, leaving 9 bases between them. CDR3 DNA sequence: TGTGCCAGCAGCTGGGACGCCGCGAACACCGGGGAGCTGTTTTTT. Protein sequence: CASSWDAANTGELFF.

V usage is TRBV5-4 and J usage is TRBJ2-6; TRBD1 agrees at 8 bases. Trimming cost V 5 bases and J 4 bases; bases outside gene matches: 5. CDR1 and CDR2 (germline): SGHNT, YYREEE (reference sequence). This CDR3 spans 15 amino acids. The CDR3 nucleotides read TGTGCCAGCAGTCGACAGGGGTCCGGGGCCAACGTCCTGACTTTC. It encodes CASSRQGSGANVLTF.

V is TRBV6-2 or TRBV6-3 and J is TRBJ2-3, with 10 bases matching TRBD2. Losses at the gene ends were 7 bases for V and 2 bases for J; bases not matched to a gene: 6. This CDR3 is 15 amino acids long. Germline assignment: CDR1 MNHEY and CDR2 SVGEGT. In DNA, the CDR3 is TGTGCCAGCACTGGACTAGCGGAACTCACAGATACGCAGTATTTT. Translation gives CASTGLAELTDTQYF.

This clonotype was detected only a few times. The chain recombines TRBV12-3 or TRBV12-4 with TRBJ2-3; 8 bases map to TRBD2. The length of the CDR3 is 15 residues. V shed 4 bases and J 2 bases; nucleotides not matched to a gene: 5. The CDR3 coding sequence is TGTGCCAGCAGTTCGGGTAGCGGGATCACAGATACGCAGTATTTT. This translates into CASSSGSGITDTQYF.

This clonotype was detected many times. The CDR3 bases are TGTGCCAGCAGTGAACAGAACACTGAAGCTTTCTTT. It yields the protein CASSEQNTEAFF. The V gene is TRBV2, the J gene TRBJ1-1; no reliable D call. Germline CDR1 is SNHLY and CDR2 is FYNNEI. The CDR3 extends over 12 amino acids. Trimming stripped 2 bases from V and 1 base from J, with 2 bases between.

This clonotype appeared a few times. The chain links TRBV5-1 to TRBJ2-5; D remains unclear. The length of the CDR3 is 14 residues. V lost 7 bases, J lost 0 bases, and 13 bases lay in between. Germline V gives CDR1 SGHRS, CDR2 YFSETQ. This chain's CDR3 is CASGAGEYQETQYF. The DNA for the CDR3 is TGCGCCAGCGGAGCTGGAGAGTACCAAGAGACCCAGTACTTC.

V gene TRBV6-1 combines with J gene TRBJ2-1, with D unclear. This CDR3 spans 14 amino acids. From germline, CDR1 is MNHNS and CDR2 SASEGT. Trimming took 5 bases from V and 0 from J, leaving 8 bases between them. The CDR3 sequence is CASSTDHSYNEQFF. CDR3 DNA: TGTGCCAGCAGTACGGACCACTCCTACAATGAGCAGTTCTTC.

The chain carries TRBV6-5 and TRBJ1-1, with no clear D. Deletions cut 2 bases from V and 1 base from J, with 5 bases between. This CDR3 has 13 residues. In germline, CDR1 is MNHEY, CDR2 SVGAGI. The CDR3 DNA sequence: TGTGCCAGCAGTTACGGGAGGAACACTGAAGCTTTCTTT. Protein sequence: CASSYGRNTEAFF.

This clonotype was found a few times. V and J are TRBV12-3 or TRBV12-4 and TRBJ2-6; TRBD1 matches 8 bases. J lost 11 bases, V lost 6 bases, and 3 bases had no gene match. This CDR3 is 12 amino acids long. The CDR3 here is CASSPGGYVLTF. CDR3 nucleotides: TGTGCCAGCAGCCCAGGGGGCTACGTCCTGACTTTC.

In its sample, this clonotype was seen many times. The gene calls are TRBV5-1 and TRBJ2-7; weak D call: TRBD2 (6 bases). Trimming removed 3 bases from V and 4 bases from J, with 14 bases in between. The CDR3 extends over 14 amino acids. Germline CDR1 reads SGHRS; CDR2 reads YFSETQ. The CDR3 DNA sequence: TGCGCCAGCAGCTCGACCGGGACTGGGTACGAGCAGTACTTC. Amino acids: CASSSTGTGYEQYF. Full variable domain (rest looked up from reference TRBV5-1 and TRBJ2-7): KAGVTQTPRYLIKTRGQQVTLSCSPISGHRSVSWYQQTPGQGLQFLFEYFSETQRNKGNFPGRFSGRQFSNSRSEMNVSTLELGDSALYLCASSSTGTGYEQYFGPGTRLTVT.

The chain joins TRBV20-1 to TRBJ1-1; the D gene is possibly TRBD1 (5 bases). In germline, CDR1 is DFQATT, CDR2 SNEGSKA (reference sequence). The CDR3 is 13 residues long. CDR3 protein: CSPVRDRNTEAFF. The CDR3 region has the DNA TGCAGCCCCGTCCGAGACAGGAACACTGAAGCTTTCTTT.

This sequence joins TRBV6-2 or TRBV6-3 and TRBJ2-6, with a weak D call TRBD2 (7 bases). Germline lookup yields CDR1 MNHEY and CDR2 SVGEGT. CDR3 length equals 18 residues. V was shortened by 5 bases and J by 0 bases, with 17 bases between the two germline ends. CDR3 DNA sequence: TGTGCCAGCAGTACCCCACCGGGGGGCTCCTCTGGGGCCAACGTCCTGACTTTC. Translated: CASSTPPGGSSGANVLTF.

The rearrangement uses TRBV7-9 and TRBJ2-7; 7 bases fit TRBD2. CDR1 SEHNR and CDR2 FQNEAQ come from the germline V gene (reference sequence). With V trimmed by 5 bases and J by 5 bases, 12 bases remained unmatched. The CDR3 consists of 15 residues. The CDR3 DNA is TGTGCCAGCAGCCCAAGCTGGGGAGGGATTCACGAGCAGTACTTC. It specifies CASSPSWGGIHEQYF. Supplemented by reference TRBV7-9 and TRBJ2-7, the full variable domain reads DTGVSQNPRHKITKRGQNVTFRCDPISEHNRLYWYRQTLGQGPEFLTYFQNEAQLEKSRLLSDRFSAERPKGSFSTLEIQRTEQGDSAMYLCASSPSWGGIHEQYFGPGTRLTVT.

The genes are TRBV11-2 and TRBJ1-2, with D possibly being TRBD1 (5 bases). V lost 5 bases and J 8 bases, leaving 15 bases between the germline ends. Germline V gives CDR1 SGHAT, CDR2 FQNNGV. This CDR3 spans 13 amino acids. This CDR3 is CASSHNRIRGYTF. In DNA, the CDR3 is TGTGCCAGCAGCCACAACAGGATTAGGGGCTACACCTTC.

The sample holds a few counts of this clonotype. This chain connects TRBV5-1 to TRBJ2-5; TRBD1 aligns across 8 bases. Unmatched junction bases numbered 8, after V lost 2 bases and J lost 5 bases. The CDR3 loop spans 15 amino acids. From germline, CDR1 is SGHRS and CDR2 YFSETQ. This CDR3 is CASSFGDRGEETQYF. CDR3 coding DNA: TGCGCCAGCAGCTTCGGTGACAGGGGCGAGGAGACCCAGTACTTC. Supplemented by reference TRBV5-1 and TRBJ2-5, the full variable domain reads KAGVTQTPRYLIKTRGQQVTLSCSPISGHRSVSWYQQTPGQGLQFLFEYFSETQRNKGNFPGRFSGRQFSNSRSEMNVSTLELGDSALYLCASSFGDRGEETQYFGPGTRLLVL.